The present T cell receptor (beta chain) was sequenced within a study of cytomegalovirus exposure and HLA in healthy donors. On this clone itself: Its specificity is unknown.

The junction had 14 bases not matched to a gene; V was cut back by 0 bases and J by 7 bases. The germline CDR1 and CDR2 sequences are SGHNT and YENEEA. The CDR3 runs 18 residues. Study conclusions and caveats: Many donors shared some public TCRs, even though most TCR sequences were rare. The classifier reportedly diagnosed cytomegalovirus status with high sensitivity and specificity. Altogether, about 160 TCR beta chains were recorded as cytomegalovirus-associated.

Clones were read by immunoSEQ multiplex PCR, and TCRdb kept only the in-frame ones, dropping some. The sample holds 100,000 or so clones; about 86% are singletons and the top ten take 4%. The sample comprised PBMCs. The sequence was obtained from a woman aged 18-29 years in good health and CMV-seropositive. The chain has TRBV11-3 and TRBJ1-2; 10 nucleotides align to TRBD1. This CDR3 is CASSLDGVPRQGAAGYTF. The CDR3 bases are TGTGCCAGCAGCTTAGATGGGGTCCCCAGACAGGGGGCGGCTGGCTACACCTTC.